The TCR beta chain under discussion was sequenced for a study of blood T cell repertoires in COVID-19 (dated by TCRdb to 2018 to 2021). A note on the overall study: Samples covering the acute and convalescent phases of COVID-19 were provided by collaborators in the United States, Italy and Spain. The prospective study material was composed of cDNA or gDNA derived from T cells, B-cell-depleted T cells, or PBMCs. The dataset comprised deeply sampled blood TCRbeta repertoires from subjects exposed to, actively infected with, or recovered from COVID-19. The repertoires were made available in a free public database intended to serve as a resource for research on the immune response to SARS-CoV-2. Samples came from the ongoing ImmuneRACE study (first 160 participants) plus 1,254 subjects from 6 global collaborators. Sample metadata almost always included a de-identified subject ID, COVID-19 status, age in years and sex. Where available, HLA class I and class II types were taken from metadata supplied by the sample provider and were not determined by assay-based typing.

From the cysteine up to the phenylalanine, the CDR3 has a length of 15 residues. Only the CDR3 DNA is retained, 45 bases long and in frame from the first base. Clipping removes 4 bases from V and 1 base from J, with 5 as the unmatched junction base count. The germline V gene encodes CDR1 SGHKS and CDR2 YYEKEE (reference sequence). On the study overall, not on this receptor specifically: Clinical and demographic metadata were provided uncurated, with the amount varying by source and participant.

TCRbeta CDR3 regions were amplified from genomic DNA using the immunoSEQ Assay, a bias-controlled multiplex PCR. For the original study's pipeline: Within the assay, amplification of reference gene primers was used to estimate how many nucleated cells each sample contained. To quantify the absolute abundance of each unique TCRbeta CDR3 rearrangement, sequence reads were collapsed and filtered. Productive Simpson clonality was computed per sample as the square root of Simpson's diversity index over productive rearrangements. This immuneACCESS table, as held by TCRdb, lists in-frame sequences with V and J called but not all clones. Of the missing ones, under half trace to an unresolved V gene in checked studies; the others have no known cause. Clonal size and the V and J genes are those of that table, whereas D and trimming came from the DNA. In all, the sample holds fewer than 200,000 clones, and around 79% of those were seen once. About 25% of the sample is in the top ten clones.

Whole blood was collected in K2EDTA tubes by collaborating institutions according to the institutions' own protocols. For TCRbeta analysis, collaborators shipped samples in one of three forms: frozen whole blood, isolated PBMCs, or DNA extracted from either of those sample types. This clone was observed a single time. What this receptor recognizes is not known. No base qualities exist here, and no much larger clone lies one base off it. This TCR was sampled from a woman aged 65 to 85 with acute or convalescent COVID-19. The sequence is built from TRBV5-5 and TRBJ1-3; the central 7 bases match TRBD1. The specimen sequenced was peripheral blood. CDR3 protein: CASSKPTGSGNTIYF. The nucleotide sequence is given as TGTGCCAGCAGCAAACCGACAGGGTCTGGAAACACCATATATTTT.